A single sample gave rise to the 28 T cell receptor beta chains below, sequenced in a study of a mutant IDH1 vaccine in newly diagnosed glioma. These receptors' targets are unknown. Time point described: week 23, last vaccination. One vaccine dose held 300 ug of mutant IDH1 20-mer peptide and came with topical imiquimod. The assay was immunoSEQ multiplex PCR, and TCRdb's table has in-frame clones only and misses some. The repertoire has approximately 67,000 clones, approximately 80% of them found once; the top ten carry about 14%. The sequenced sample was PBMCs, obtained from a glioma patient whose treatment included an IDH1 peptide vaccine. Receptor source: a young man with glioma.

This sequence joins TRBV4-3 and TRBJ2-3, with D perhaps given as TRBD1 or TRBD2 (5 bases each). The CDR3 contains 17 residues. Looked up from germline, CDR1 is LGHNA and CDR2 is YSLEER. Trimming cost V 0 bases and J 4 bases, with 17 bases left between them. The CDR3 DNA sequence: TGCGCCAGCAGCCAAGAGTTTGGGGGAATGGGCGCAGATACGCAGTATTTT. It translates to CASSQEFGGMGADTQYF.

V is TRBV7-2 and J is TRBJ1-4, with a weak D call TRBD1 (5 bases). Germline-derived CDR1 and CDR2 are SGHTA and FQGNSA. V gave up 5 bases and J gave up 0 bases, with 16 bases separating them. The CDR3 consists of 17 residues. CDR3 sequence (DNA): TGTGCCAGCAGCCCCAATTTTGGAGGGGCAACTAATGAAAAACTGTTTTTT. Protein sequence: CASSPNFGGATNEKLFF.

The chain has TRBV18 and TRBJ2-5; 7 bases fit TRBD2. The CDR3 extends over 18 amino acids. The germline V gene encodes CDR1 KGHSH and CDR2 LQKENI. The J segment lost 1 base and the V segment lost 2 bases, leaving 13 bases of the junction unmatched. DNA of the CDR3: TGTGCCAGCTCACCAAGGCTTCTTGGGCTAGCGGTCCAAGAGACCCAGTACTTC. This translates into CASSPRLLGLAVQETQYF.

The CDR3 bases are TGTGCCAGCAGCCCACGCTTACGTGGGGGCTGGGCTTTCTTT. Amino acid sequence: CASSPRLRGGWAFF. The rearrangement uses TRBV28 and TRBJ1-1, with D perhaps matching TRBD1 (6 bases). This CDR3 has 14 amino acids. Trimming removed 6 bases from V and 11 bases from J, with 22 bases in between. The germline gives CDR1 MDHEN, CDR2 SYDVKM.

This chain joins TRBV27 and TRBJ2-3; 11 bases fit TRBD2. Germline assignment: CDR1 MNHEY and CDR2 SMNVEV (reference sequence). The V and J ends lost 6 bases and 7 bases, in that order; junction bases with no gene match: 6. This CDR3 comprises 14 residues. In DNA, the CDR3 is TGTGCCAGCAGGATAGCGGGGGGGAGAAATACGCAGTATTTT. It yields the protein CASRIAGGRNTQYF.

A single count supports this clone. J is TRBJ1-1 and V is TRBV6-5; weak D call: TRBD1 (5 bases). Trimming left V 6 bases short and J 3 bases short, with 14 bases between. Germline loops: CDR1 MNHEY, CDR2 SVGAGI. This CDR3 has 14 amino acids. CDR3 nucleotides: TGTGCCAGCAGGCAATACTGGGGGGACACTGAAGCTTTCTTT. It yields the protein CASRQYWGDTEAFF.

The chain recombines TRBV27 with TRBJ1-2; D is ambiguous. Germline lookup yields CDR1 MNHEY and CDR2 SMNVEV (reference sequence). The V end lost 8 bases, the J end lost 6 bases, and 22 bases lay between the germline ends. The CDR3 has 15 residues. The CDR3, as DNA: TGTGCCAGCGGTAAAGATTCGATTGTGGGTAATGGCTACACCTTC. It is translated as CASGKDSIVGNGYTF.

J is TRBJ1-5 and V is TRBV18; TRBD1 matches 7 bases. This CDR3 has 17 amino acids. V was pared by 2 bases and J by 3 bases, with 10 bases of the junction left unmatched. CDR1 is KGHSH and CDR2 is LQKENI in the germline V gene. The CDR3 protein is CASSPNQAGGTNQPQHF. DNA for the CDR3: TGTGCCAGCTCACCAAATCAGGCAGGGGGTACCAATCAGCCCCAGCATTTT.

V and J are TRBV19 and TRBJ1-2; D not certain. Germline V gene data show CDR1 as LNHDA and CDR2 as SQIVND (reference sequence). CDR3 length: 13 amino acids. The V end was cut by 6 bases, the J end by 1 base, with 9 bases between. This chain's CDR3 is CASRTDGNYGYTF. The CDR3 nucleotides read TGTGCCAGTAGGACTGACGGTAACTATGGCTACACCTTC.

This chain connects TRBV7-9 to TRBJ2-5; D uncertain. The CDR3 is 15 residues long. Germline CDR1 SEHNR, CDR2 FQNEAQ (reference sequence). The V end lost 5 bases, the J end lost 0 bases, and 13 bases lay between the germline ends. The CDR3 region is CASSPSSWYQETQYF. CDR3 coding DNA: TGTGCCAGCAGCCCGAGCAGTTGGTACCAAGAGACCCAGTACTTC.

The V and J genes are TRBV30 and TRBJ1-1; TRBD1 is a possible D gene (5 bases). This CDR3 contains 16 residues. V lost 0 bases, J lost 0 bases, and 14 bases lay in between. Looked up from germline, CDR1 is GTSNPN and CDR2 is SVGIG (reference sequence). The CDR3 reads CAWSVPLGAVNTEAFF. CDR3 in DNA: TGTGCCTGGAGTGTACCCCTCGGGGCAGTGAACACTGAAGCTTTCTTT.

J is TRBJ2-3 and V is TRBV4-1; 8 bases align to TRBD2. The germline CDR1 and CDR2 sequences are MGHRA and YSYEKL. This CDR3 contains 17 residues. V lost 0 bases and J lost 6; bases outside the gene matches: 11. DNA for the CDR3: TGCGCCAGCAGCCAAGACGTCGCACTAGCGGTCGTGGATACGCAGTATTTT. Encoded protein: CASSQDVALAVVDTQYF.

The chain recombines TRBV27 with TRBJ1-5; the D gene is possibly TRBD1 (5 bases). The ends were cut back, 1 base at V and 3 bases at J, with 10 bases in the middle. This CDR3 is built from 15 residues. Germline V gives CDR1 MNHEY, CDR2 SMNVEV (reference sequence). The DNA for the CDR3 is TGTGCCAGCAGTTTATATAAGGGGTACAATCAGCCCCAGCATTTT. This gives the protein CASSLYKGYNQPQHF.

The chain links TRBV18 to TRBJ1-1; unclear D gene. From germline, CDR1 is KGHSH and CDR2 LQKENI. V was cut by 6 bases and J by 0 bases, with 11 bases left in between. The length of the CDR3 is 14 residues. DNA of the CDR3: TGTGCCAGCTCCCCCGGCGGATTGAACACTGAAGCTTTCTTT. Its translation: CASSPGGLNTEAFF.

The gene calls are TRBV6-6 and TRBJ1-1; no firm D call. The CDR3 covers 12 residues. The germline V gene encodes CDR1 MNHNY and CDR2 SVGAGI (reference sequence). V was clipped by 6 bases and J by 6 bases, with 11 bases between them. CDR3 residues: CASSLTGAEAFF. DNA for the CDR3: TGTGCCAGCAGCCTAACGGGAGCTGAAGCTTTCTTT.

This clone was picked up one time. The V call is TRBV5-4, the J call TRBJ2-7; 11 bases agree with TRBD2. Per the germline V gene, CDR1 is SGHNT and CDR2 is YYREEE (reference sequence). This CDR3 region has 17 residues. The trim removed 4 bases at V and 2 bases at J, leaving 11 bases unmatched. CDR3 loop: CASSPASIAGGPYEQYF. DNA for the CDR3: TGTGCCAGCAGCCCTGCCTCAATAGCGGGAGGGCCCTACGAGCAGTACTTC.

CDR3 sequence (DNA): TGTGCCAGCAGCCCCCGAAACGACGGGCATTCACCCCTCCACTTT. It yields the protein CASSPRNDGHSPLHF. This chain joins TRBV7-3 and TRBJ1-6; D unclear. The germline V gene has CDR1 SGHTA and CDR2 FQGTGA. Trimming stripped 5 bases from V and 8 bases from J, with 16 bases between. There are 15 residues in the CDR3.

This chain uses TRBV5-1 with TRBJ1-1; possible D gene TRBD1, 6 bases. In germline, CDR1 is SGHRS, CDR2 YFSETQ. Deletions cut 1 base from V and 1 base from J, with 17 bases between. The CDR3 length is 17 residues. CDR3 DNA: TGCGCCAGCAGCTTGTTCTCAGGGGCCGGCGGGAACACTGAAGCTTTCTTT. This sequence encodes CASSLFSGAGGNTEAFF.

The chain is built from TRBV7-2 and TRBJ2-7; D remains ambiguous. Germline V gives CDR1 SGHTA, CDR2 FQGNSA. V dropped 0 bases and J dropped 6 bases, with 12 bases sitting between them. The CDR3 spans 14 residues. In nucleotides, the CDR3 is TGTGCCAGCAGCTTAGCGTCACAGTACGGCGAGCAGTACTTC. It yields the protein CASSLASQYGEQYF.

This clone turned up a few times. The V and J genes are TRBV7-9 and TRBJ1-4, with no clear D. The V gene lost 1 base and the J gene lost 11 bases, with 8 bases spanning the gap. The CDR3 length is 12 residues. Germline-derived CDR1 and CDR2 are SEHNR and FQNEAQ (reference sequence). The CDR3 is CASSLEGFKLFF. CDR3 in DNA: TGTGCCAGCAGCTTAGAGGGTTTTAAACTGTTTTTT.

The chain combines TRBV28 with TRBJ1-5; 10 nucleotides align to TRBD1. J was trimmed by 6 bases and V by 2 bases; bases with no gene match: 1. The length of the CDR3 is 14 residues. Germline V CDR1 and CDR2: MDHEN, SYDVKM. The CDR3: CASSLGTGVQPQHF. CDR3 sequence (DNA): TGTGCCAGCAGTTTAGGGACAGGGGTTCAGCCCCAGCATTTT.

Here the CDR3 DNA reads TGTGCCAGCAGCTTAGAAACAGGGGGCGGCTATGGCTACACCTTC. Translating gives CASSLETGGGYGYTF. V usage is TRBV7-2 and J usage is TRBJ1-2; 9 nucleotides agree with TRBD1. The length of the CDR3 is 15 residues. Per the germline V gene, CDR1 is SGHTA and CDR2 is FQGNSA. The V segment lost 1 base and the J segment 4 bases; nucleotides outside the gene matches: 4.

The chain recombines TRBV5-1 with TRBJ2-7, with D tentatively TRBD1 (5 bases). With 0 bases removed from V and 3 bases from J, the gap between germline ends came to 13 bases. The CDR3 runs to 15 residues. Germline V gene sequence: CDR1 SGHRS, CDR2 YFSETQ. In DNA, the CDR3 is TGCGCCAGCAGCTTGGCCGGAGACAGTTACTACGAGCAGTACTTC. Translated, it gives CASSLAGDSYYEQYF.

This clone was counted between two and nine times. This chain joins TRBV6-5 and TRBJ1-1; unclear D gene. The germline V and J ends were trimmed by 0 bases and 8 bases, with 19 bases remaining between them. The CDR3 runs 16 residues. Per the germline V gene, CDR1 is MNHEY and CDR2 is SVGAGI. CDR3 sequence (DNA): TGTGCCAGCAGTTACTCGCGACGGGTACTGAGTTTAGAAGCTTTCTTT. Residues: CASSYSRRVLSLEAFF.

The chain combines TRBV25-1 with TRBJ2-7; a possible D gene is TRBD2 (6 bases). Trimming cost V 2 bases and J 7 bases, with 21 bases left between them. From germline, CDR1 is MGHDK and CDR2 SYGVNS. The CDR3 consists of 16 residues. As DNA, the CDR3 is TGTGCCAGCAGTGAAAAAGTGCGGAGGGGTTTCCTGGAGCAGTACTTC. Translation gives CASSEKVRRGFLEQYF.

The chain uses TRBV30 and TRBJ2-5, with 9 bases lining up with TRBD2. The CDR3 totals 13 residues. Germline lookup yields CDR1 GTSNPN and CDR2 SVGIG (reference sequence). The CDR3: CAFSGSPPPTQYF. CDR3 in DNA: TGTGCTTTTAGCGGGAGTCCCCCCCCTACCCAGTACTTC.

The count of this clone is one. In nucleotides, the CDR3 is TGTGCCAGCAGTCTAGCGGGGGCGAACACCGGGGAGCTGTTTTTT. Translating it yields CASSLAGANTGELFF. The V call is TRBV2, the J call TRBJ2-2; 10 nucleotides align to TRBD2. With V trimmed by 5 bases and J by 0 bases, 0 bases remained unmatched. Germline CDR1 and CDR2: SNHLY and FYNNEI. The CDR3 has 15 residues.

This sequence joins TRBV10-3 and TRBJ1-2; unclear D gene. The CDR3 has 13 residues. V was trimmed by 3 bases and J by 0 bases, leaving 5 bases between them. Germline loops: CDR1 ENHRY, CDR2 SYGVKD. For the CDR3, the DNA is TGTGCCATCAGTGAAAAGACTAACTATGGCTACACCTTC. This encodes CAISEKTNYGYTF.